The 3 T cell receptor beta chains below were found in one sample sequenced in a study of PD-1 blockade in classical Hodgkin lymphoma (dated by TCRdb to the early 2020s). The intended sense of this specimen's time point label: cycle 4 day 1 (C4D1), after more than five weeks of nivolumab. Relapse after autologous stem cell transplantation had occurred in all trial patients, and cohorts A, B and C were distinguished by prior brentuximab vedotin exposure. The method behind the library was the immunoSEQ multiplex PCR assay. Imported from immuneACCESS, the table was reduced by TCRdb to in-frame sequences with V and J called. These copies leave out some clones; in studies compared against another copy, an unresolved V gene accounts for under half, and the cause of the remainder is not known. The sample data list about 50,000 clones, and 90% of these were observed just once. Clones ranked in the top ten supply approximately 14% of the sample.

The sequencing here drew on peripheral blood mononuclear cells (PBMCs), taken before the fourth cycle of nivolumab. The source is a human donor with classical Hodgkin lymphoma.

The chain employs TRBV27 and TRBJ2-1; a possible D gene is TRBD2 (6 bases). V lost 6 bases and J 4 bases, leaving 31 bases between the germline ends. CDR3 length: 20 residues. Per germline, CDR1 MNHEY and CDR2 SMNVEV (reference sequence). The CDR3 DNA follows: TGTGCCAGCAGCCCATATCATTTTTATAGCGGTGGGGCACTTTACAATGAGCAGTTCTTC. This translates into CASSPYHFYSGGALYNEQFF.

This chain connects TRBV5-4 to TRBJ1-1; D call uncertain. With 0 bases removed from V and 1 base from J, the gap between germline ends came to 7 bases. The CDR3 sequence is 14 residues long. Germline assignment: CDR1 SGHNT and CDR2 YYREEE (reference sequence). CDR3 sequence reads: CASSLAERNTEAFF. The CDR3 coding sequence is TGTGCCAGCAGCTTGGCCGAACGGAACACTGAAGCTTTCTTT.

The chain links TRBV19 to TRBJ2-7; D remains ambiguous. CDR1 LNHDA and CDR2 SQIVND come from the germline V gene (reference sequence). The length of the CDR3 is 14 residues. With 3 bases removed from V and 0 bases from J, the gap between germline ends came to 9 bases. DNA of the CDR3: TGTGCCAGTAGTATTGATTCAGGCTCCTACGAGCAGTACTTC. Its protein is CASSIDSGSYEQYF. Supplemented by reference TRBV19 and TRBJ2-7, the full variable domain reads DGGITQSPKYLFRKEGQNVTLSCEQNLNHDAMYWYRQDPGQGLRLIYYSQIVNDFQKGDIAEGYSVSREKKESFPLTVTSAQKNPTAFYLCASSIDSGSYEQYFGPGTRLTVT.